Below, 19 T cell receptor beta chains from the same sample are listed, as sequenced in a study of PD-1 blockade in classical Hodgkin lymphoma. The protocol was immunoSEQ multiplex PCR, while the TCRdb copy is restricted to in-frame clones and leaves out a portion. The repertoire holds 20,000 or so clones, with 73% as singletons. No patient escaped relapse after autologous stem cell transplantation, and brentuximab vedotin exposure varied. The sequencing used peripheral blood mononuclear cells (PBMCs), collected before the second cycle of nivolumab. These receptors were taken from a human donor with classical Hodgkin lymphoma.

The V call is TRBV6-1, the J call TRBJ2-3; possibly TRBD1 for D (5 bases). The CDR3 spans 15 residues. Trimming cost V 5 bases and J 4 bases, with 16 bases left between them. Looked up from germline, CDR1 is MNHNS and CDR2 is SASEGT. This chain's CDR3 is CASSPRDGVADTQYF. The CDR3 nucleotides are TGTGCCAGCAGTCCCAGGGATGGAGTAGCAGATACGCAGTATTTT.

This clone was recorded once. The rearrangement uses TRBV18 and TRBJ1-5; D may be TRBD1 (6 bases). There are 16 residues in the CDR3. The germline gives CDR1 KGHSH, CDR2 LQKENI. The ends were cut back, 2 bases at V and 4 bases at J, with 15 bases in the middle. This chain's CDR3 is CASSPSGAGRNQPQHF. CDR3 nucleotide sequence: TGTGCCAGCTCACCATCGGGGGCAGGGCGGAATCAGCCCCAGCATTTT. Full variable domain (outside the CDR3, taken from reference TRBV18 and TRBJ1-5): NAGVMQNPRHLVRRRGQEARLRCSPMKGHSHVYWYRQLPEEGLKFMVYLQKENIIDESGMPKERFSAEFPKEGPSILRIQQVVRGDSAAYFCASSPSGAGRNQPQHFGDGTRLSIL.

CDR3 region: CASSDSGTPRSEQYF. The CDR3 DNA follows: TGCGCCAGCAGCGACTCCGGGACTCCTCGTTCCGAGCAGTACTTC. The chain is built from TRBV10-2 and TRBJ2-7; a possible D gene is TRBD2 (6 bases). The CDR3 has 15 amino acids. The germline CDR1 and CDR2 sequences are WSHSY and SAAADI. Deletions cut 6 bases from V and 6 bases from J, with 21 bases between.

This clone ranks as medium-sized. The chain joins TRBV5-7 to TRBJ2-7; no clear D gene. TRBV5-7 is sorted into the ORF group, with uncertain function. Trimming removed 6 bases at V and 2 bases at J, with 6 bases between. CDR3 length: 11 amino acids. As DNA, the CDR3 is TGTGCCAGCAAAAGGCCCTACGAGCAGTACTTC. It specifies CASKRPYEQYF.

This clone turned up a few times. CDR3 residues: CASSLGGFTGEQYF. The CDR3, as DNA: TGTGCCAGCAGTTTGGGGGGGTTTACGGGCGAGCAGTACTTC. The chain links TRBV27 to TRBJ2-7; 7 nucleotides match TRBD2. Trimming at V came to 3 bases and at J to 6 bases, leaving 8 bases not matched to a gene. The CDR3 runs 14 residues. Looked up from germline, CDR1 is MNHEY and CDR2 is SMNVEV (reference sequence).

This sequence joins TRBV11-2 and TRBJ2-3; weak D call: TRBD1 (5 bases). Germline V CDR1 and CDR2: SGHAT, FQNNGV. The CDR3 runs to 14 residues. The V end lost 1 base, the J end lost 2 bases, and 7 bases lay between the germline ends. In DNA, the CDR3 is TGTGCCAGCAGCTTAGGACAGTTCACAGATACGCAGTATTTT. Protein sequence: CASSLGQFTDTQYF.

This chain links TRBV15 with TRBJ2-7; 9 nucleotides align to TRBD1. This CDR3 has 16 residues. V was pared by 0 bases and J by 7 bases, with 10 bases of the junction left unmatched. Germline CDR1 reads LNHNV; CDR2 reads YYDKDF (reference sequence). The CDR3 sequence is CATSRDMGTGSAEQYF. The CDR3 coding sequence is TGTGCCACCAGCAGAGATATGGGGACAGGGTCGGCTGAGCAGTACTTC.

The rearrangement links TRBV5-1 to TRBJ2-3; 10 bases match TRBD1. This CDR3 has 15 amino acids. The germline V gene encodes CDR1 SGHRS and CDR2 YFSETQ. Trimming removed 3 bases from V and 3 bases from J; junction bases left unmatched: 4. CDR3 protein: CASSSRTGGTDTQYF. Here the CDR3 DNA reads TGCGCCAGCAGCTCTCGGACAGGGGGGACAGATACGCAGTATTTT.

The chain is built from TRBV19 and TRBJ1-1; TRBD1 matches at 8 bases. Looked up from germline, CDR1 is LNHDA and CDR2 is SQIVND (reference sequence). The ends lost 5 bases at V and 4 bases at J; junction bases unmatched: 9. The CDR3 extends over 15 amino acids. The chain's CDR3 is CASSSDRAEGTEAFF. The CDR3 region has the DNA TGTGCCAGTAGTTCGGACAGGGCCGAAGGCACTGAAGCTTTCTTT.

This clone was seen a few times. The chain carries TRBV6-5 and TRBJ2-2, with 9 bases matching TRBD2. Germline V gene data show CDR1 as MNHEY and CDR2 as SVGAGI. The ends lost 2 bases at V and 4 bases at J; junction bases unmatched: 5. The CDR3 sequence is 16 residues long. CDR3 in amino acids: CASSYEAGGGTGELFF. The CDR3 DNA sequence: TGTGCCAGCAGTTACGAAGCGGGAGGTGGCACCGGGGAGCTGTTTTTT.

The chain carries TRBV23-1 and TRBJ1-5; TRBD1 aligns across 7 bases. TRBV23-1 is an open reading frame whose function is uncertain. CDR3 length: 19 residues. Unmatched junction bases numbered 26, after V lost 8 bases and J lost 7 bases. The CDR3 protein is CASHPLLHFGDSILQPQHF. In DNA, the CDR3 is TGCGCCAGCCACCCCCTACTCCATTTTGGGGACAGTATCCTGCAGCCCCAGCATTTT.

The chain recombines TRBV2 with TRBJ1-5; D uncertain. The CDR3 runs to 14 residues. V lost 10 bases, J lost 9 bases, and 22 bases lay in between. Germline V gene sequence: CDR1 SNHLY, CDR2 FYNNEI. This CDR3 is CATPSWELRWPQHF. CDR3 sequence (DNA): TGTGCCACCCCCTCGTGGGAACTTCGGTGGCCCCAGCATTTT.

This chain uses TRBV19 with TRBJ1-3; D is undetermined. With 6 bases removed from V and 2 bases from J, the gap between germline ends came to 17 bases. The CDR3 has 16 amino acids. Germline V gene lookup returns CDR1 LNHDA and CDR2 SQIVND (reference sequence). For the CDR3, the DNA is TGTGCCAGTAGCTCCCAGGACGCGAGCGCTGGAAACACCATATATTTT. Its protein product is CASSSQDASAGNTIYF.

The genes are TRBV5-4 and TRBJ2-7, with 9 bases matching TRBD1. The CDR3 has 13 residues. The trim removed 4 bases at V and 5 bases at J, leaving 4 bases unmatched. Germline loops: CDR1 SGHNT, CDR2 YYREEE (reference sequence). Here the CDR3 reads CASSRDRDHEQYF. In DNA, the CDR3 is TGTGCCAGCAGCCGGGACAGGGACCACGAGCAGTACTTC.

The chain uses TRBV5-1 and TRBJ1-3; D is perhaps TRBD1 (6 bases). This CDR3 is 17 amino acids long. The germline gives CDR1 SGHRS, CDR2 YFSETQ. V dropped 2 bases and J dropped 0 bases, with 15 bases sitting between them. The DNA of the CDR3 is TGCGCCAGCAGCTTCTCCGGGACAATAATCTCTGGAAACACCATATATTTT. Protein: CASSFSGTIISGNTIYF.

The chain is built from TRBV30 and TRBJ2-3; unclear D gene. The CDR3 sequence is 15 residues long. V was pared by 2 bases and J by 4 bases, with 16 bases between. Germline loops: CDR1 GTSNPN, CDR2 SVGIG (reference sequence). CDR3 nucleotides: TGTGCCTGGAGTTTGAGGATAGGGATTGCAGATACGCAGTATTTT. This gives the protein CAWSLRIGIADTQYF.

CDR3 in DNA: TGTGCCAGCAGTGCCCCTAGCGGCAGCACAGATACGCAGTATTTT. It codes for CASSAPSGSTDTQYF. This rearrangement joins TRBV2 to TRBJ2-3; 7 positions agree with TRBD2. V shed 4 bases and J 0 bases; nucleotides not matched to a gene: 4. The CDR3 loop spans 15 amino acids. CDR1 and CDR2 (germline): SNHLY, FYNNEI.

This rearrangement joins TRBV10-3 to TRBJ2-2; 8 bases are shared with TRBD2. The germline V gene encodes CDR1 ENHRY and CDR2 SYGVKD. The CDR3 is 14 amino acids. Trimming at V came to 10 bases and at J to 5 bases, leaving 9 bases not matched to a gene. The CDR3 is CATTSGPRTGELFF. CDR3 nucleotide sequence: TGTGCCACCACTAGCGGCCCACGGACCGGGGAGCTGTTTTTT.

This clone turned up a few times. V is TRBV14 and J is TRBJ2-1, with 7 bases matching TRBD2. Looked up from germline, CDR1 is SGHDN and CDR2 is FVKESK. This CDR3 region has 17 residues. The ends lost 4 bases at V and 0 bases at J; junction bases unmatched: 9. CDR3 loop: CASSLAGAGSSYNEQFF. The DNA of the CDR3 is TGTGCCAGCAGCCTCGCGGGAGCTGGTAGCTCCTACAATGAGCAGTTCTTC.